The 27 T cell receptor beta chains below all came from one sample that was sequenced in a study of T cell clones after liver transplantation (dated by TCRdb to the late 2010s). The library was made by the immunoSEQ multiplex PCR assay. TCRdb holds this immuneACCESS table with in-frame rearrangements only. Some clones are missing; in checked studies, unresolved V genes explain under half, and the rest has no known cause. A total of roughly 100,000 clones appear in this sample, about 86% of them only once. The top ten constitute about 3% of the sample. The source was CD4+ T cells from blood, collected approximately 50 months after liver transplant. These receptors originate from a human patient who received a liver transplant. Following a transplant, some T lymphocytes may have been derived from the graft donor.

CDR3: CAWTPGLLKGNEQFF. CDR3 nucleotide sequence: TGTGCCTGGACTCCGGGACTCCTTAAGGGGAATGAGCAGTTCTTC. The chain has TRBV30 and TRBJ2-1; weak D call: TRBD2 (6 bases). The CDR3 sequence is 15 residues long. The V end was cut by 4 bases, the J end by 7 bases, with 20 bases between. Germline V CDR1 and CDR2: GTSNPN, SVGIG (reference sequence).

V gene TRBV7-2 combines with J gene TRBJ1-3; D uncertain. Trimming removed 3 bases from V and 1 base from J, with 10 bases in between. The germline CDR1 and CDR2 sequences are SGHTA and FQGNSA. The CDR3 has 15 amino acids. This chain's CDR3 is CASSFPEGSGNTIYF. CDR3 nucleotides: TGTGCCAGCAGCTTCCCCGAAGGATCTGGAAACACCATATATTTT.

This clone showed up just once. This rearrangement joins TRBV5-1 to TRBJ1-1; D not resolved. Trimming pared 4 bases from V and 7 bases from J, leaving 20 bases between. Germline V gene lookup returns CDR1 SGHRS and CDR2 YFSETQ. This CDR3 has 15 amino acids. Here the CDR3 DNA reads TGCGCCAGCAGCGCCGGCAGTCCAGCTACTAGTGAAGCTTTCTTT. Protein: CASSAGSPATSEAFF.

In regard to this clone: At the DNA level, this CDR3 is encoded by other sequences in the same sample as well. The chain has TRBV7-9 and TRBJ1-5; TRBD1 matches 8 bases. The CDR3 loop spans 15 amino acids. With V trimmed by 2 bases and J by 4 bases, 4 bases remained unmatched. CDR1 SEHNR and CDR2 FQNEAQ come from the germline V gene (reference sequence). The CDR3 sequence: CASSLSGGANQPQHF. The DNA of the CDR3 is TGTGCCAGCAGCTTATCAGGGGGCGCTAATCAGCCCCAGCATTTT.

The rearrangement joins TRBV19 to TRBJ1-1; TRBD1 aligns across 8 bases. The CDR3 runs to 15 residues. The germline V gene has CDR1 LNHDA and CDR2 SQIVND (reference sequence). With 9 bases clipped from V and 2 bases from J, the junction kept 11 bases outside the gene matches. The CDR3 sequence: CASLPYGQGNTEAFF. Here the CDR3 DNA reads TGTGCCAGCCTACCTTACGGACAGGGCAACACTGAAGCTTTCTTT.

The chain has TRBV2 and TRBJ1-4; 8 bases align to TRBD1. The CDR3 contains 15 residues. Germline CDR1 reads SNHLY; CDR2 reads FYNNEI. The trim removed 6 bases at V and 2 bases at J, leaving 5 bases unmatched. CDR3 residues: CASSQGAVTNEKLFF. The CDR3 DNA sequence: TGTGCCAGCAGCCAGGGGGCAGTGACTAATGAAAAACTGTTTTTT.

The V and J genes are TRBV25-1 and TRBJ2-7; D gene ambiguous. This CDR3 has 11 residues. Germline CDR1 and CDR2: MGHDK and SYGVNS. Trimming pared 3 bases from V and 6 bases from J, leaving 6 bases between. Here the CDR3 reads CASSDHSEQYF. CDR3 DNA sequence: TGTGCCAGCAGTGACCACTCCGAGCAGTACTTC.

CDR3 region: CASSSGRVGYEQYF. CDR3 in DNA: TGTGCCAGCAGCTCCGGCAGGGTGGGCTACGAGCAGTACTTC. The genes are TRBV11-1 and TRBJ2-7; the D gene is possibly TRBD1 (5 bases). Deletions cut 4 bases from V and 3 bases from J, with 13 bases between. The CDR3 totals 14 residues. From germline, CDR1 is SGHAT and CDR2 FQDESV (reference sequence).

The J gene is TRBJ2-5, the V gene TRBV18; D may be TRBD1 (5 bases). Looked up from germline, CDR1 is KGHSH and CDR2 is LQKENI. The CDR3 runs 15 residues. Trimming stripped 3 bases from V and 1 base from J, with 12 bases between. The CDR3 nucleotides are TGTGCCAGCTCACCTGCCCAGACAGCCCAAGAGACCCAGTACTTC. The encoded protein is CASSPAQTAQETQYF.

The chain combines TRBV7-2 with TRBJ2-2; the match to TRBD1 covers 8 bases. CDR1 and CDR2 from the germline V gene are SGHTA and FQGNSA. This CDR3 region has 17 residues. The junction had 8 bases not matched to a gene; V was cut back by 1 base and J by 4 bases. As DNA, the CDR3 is TGTGCCAGCAGCTTAGAACCCCAGGGGGCGAGCACCGGGGAGCTGTTTTTT. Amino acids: CASSLEPQGASTGELFF.

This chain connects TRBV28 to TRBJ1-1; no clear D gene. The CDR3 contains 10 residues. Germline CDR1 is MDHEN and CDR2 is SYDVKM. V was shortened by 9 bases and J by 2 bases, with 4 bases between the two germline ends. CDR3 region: CASGNTEAFF. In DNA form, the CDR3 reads TGTGCCAGTGGAAACACTGAAGCTTTCTTT. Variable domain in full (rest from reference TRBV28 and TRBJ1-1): DVKVTQSSRYLVKRTGEKVFLECVQDMDHENMFWYRQDPGLGLRLIYFSYDVKMKEKGDIPEGYSVSREKKERFSLILESASTNQTSMYLCASGNTEAFFGQGTRLTVV.

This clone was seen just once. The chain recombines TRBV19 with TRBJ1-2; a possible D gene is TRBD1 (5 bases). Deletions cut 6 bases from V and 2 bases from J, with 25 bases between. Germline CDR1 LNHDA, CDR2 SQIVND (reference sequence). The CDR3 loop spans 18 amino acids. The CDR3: CASSPSTGTTPLNYGYTF. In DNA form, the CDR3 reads TGTGCCAGTAGCCCTAGCACCGGGACGACCCCACTAAACTATGGCTACACCTTC.

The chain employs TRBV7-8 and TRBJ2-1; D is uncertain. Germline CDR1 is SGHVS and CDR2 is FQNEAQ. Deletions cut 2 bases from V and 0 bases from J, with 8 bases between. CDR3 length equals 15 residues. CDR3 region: CASSLTDSSYNEQFF. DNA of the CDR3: TGTGCCAGCAGCTTAACGGATAGCTCCTACAATGAGCAGTTCTTC.

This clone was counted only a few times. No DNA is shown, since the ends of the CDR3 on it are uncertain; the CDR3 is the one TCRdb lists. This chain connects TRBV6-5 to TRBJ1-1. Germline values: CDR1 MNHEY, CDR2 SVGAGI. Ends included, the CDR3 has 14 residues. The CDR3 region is CASSFSGPGTEAFF.

This chain's CDR3 is CASSLGTEAFF. DNA for the CDR3: TGTGCCAGCAGTTTAGGGACAGAAGCTTTCTTT. The gene calls are TRBV28 and TRBJ1-1; D possibly corresponds to TRBD1 (6 bases). Germline CDR1 reads MDHEN; CDR2 reads SYDVKM. Trimming shortened V by 2 bases and J by 8 bases, and 6 bases separated the two germline ends. The CDR3 has 11 residues.

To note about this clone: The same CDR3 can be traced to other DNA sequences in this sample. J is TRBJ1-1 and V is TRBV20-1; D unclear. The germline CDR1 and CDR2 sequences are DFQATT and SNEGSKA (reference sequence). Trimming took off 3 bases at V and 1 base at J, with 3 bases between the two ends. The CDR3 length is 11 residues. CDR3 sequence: CSARENTEAFF. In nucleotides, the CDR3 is TGCAGTGCTAGGGAGAACACTGAAGCTTTCTTT.

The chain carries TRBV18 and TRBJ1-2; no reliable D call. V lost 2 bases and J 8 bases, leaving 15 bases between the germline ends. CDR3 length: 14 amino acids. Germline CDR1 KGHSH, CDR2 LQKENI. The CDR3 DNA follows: TGTGCCAGCTCACCAGCAGCAGCCACTCCGGGCTACACCTTC. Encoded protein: CASSPAAATPGYTF.

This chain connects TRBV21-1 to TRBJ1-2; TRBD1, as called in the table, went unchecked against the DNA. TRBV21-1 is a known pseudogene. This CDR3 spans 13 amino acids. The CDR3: CASPGTDRDGYTF. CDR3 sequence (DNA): TGTGCCAGCCCTGGAACCGACAGAGACGGCTACACCTTC.

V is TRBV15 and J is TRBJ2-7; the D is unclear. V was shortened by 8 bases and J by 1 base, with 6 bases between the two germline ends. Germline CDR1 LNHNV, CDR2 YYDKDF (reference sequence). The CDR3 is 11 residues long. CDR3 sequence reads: CATGDSYEQYF. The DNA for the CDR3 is TGTGCCACCGGGGATTCCTACGAGCAGTACTTC.

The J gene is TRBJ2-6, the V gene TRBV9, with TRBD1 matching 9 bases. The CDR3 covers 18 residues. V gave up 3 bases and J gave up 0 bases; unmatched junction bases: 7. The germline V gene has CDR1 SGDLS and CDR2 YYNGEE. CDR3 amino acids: CASSEWTGATSGANVLTF. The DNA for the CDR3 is TGTGCCAGCAGCGAGTGGACAGGGGCAACCTCTGGGGCCAACGTCCTGACTTTC.

The CDR3 nucleotides are TGCGCCAGCAGGACAAACAGCAACTATGGCTACACCTTC. Amino acid sequence: CASRTNSNYGYTF. The chain carries TRBV5-1 and TRBJ1-2; D uncertain. CDR1 is SGHRS and CDR2 is YFSETQ in the germline V gene. The CDR3 totals 13 residues. V dropped 5 bases and J dropped 2 bases, with 10 bases sitting between them.

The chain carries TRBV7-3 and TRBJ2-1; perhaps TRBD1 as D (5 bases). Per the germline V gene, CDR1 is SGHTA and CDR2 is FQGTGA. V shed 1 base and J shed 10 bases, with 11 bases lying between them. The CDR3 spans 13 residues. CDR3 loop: CASSLKGPKEQFF. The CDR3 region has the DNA TGTGCCAGCAGCTTAAAGGGGCCAAAGGAGCAGTTCTTC.

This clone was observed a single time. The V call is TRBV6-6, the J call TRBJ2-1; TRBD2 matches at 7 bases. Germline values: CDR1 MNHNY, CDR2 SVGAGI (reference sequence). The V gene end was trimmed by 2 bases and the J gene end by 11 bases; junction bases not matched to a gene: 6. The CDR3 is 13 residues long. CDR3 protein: CASSYAGVTQQFF. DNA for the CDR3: TGTGCCAGCAGTTACGCGGGGGTCACCCAGCAGTTCTTC.

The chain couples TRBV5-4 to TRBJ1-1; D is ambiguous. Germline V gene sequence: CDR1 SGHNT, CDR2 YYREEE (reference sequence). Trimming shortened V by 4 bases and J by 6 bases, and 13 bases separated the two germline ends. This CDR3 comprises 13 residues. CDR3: CASSTGPGPEAFF. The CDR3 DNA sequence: TGTGCCAGCAGCACTGGACCGGGCCCTGAAGCTTTCTTT.

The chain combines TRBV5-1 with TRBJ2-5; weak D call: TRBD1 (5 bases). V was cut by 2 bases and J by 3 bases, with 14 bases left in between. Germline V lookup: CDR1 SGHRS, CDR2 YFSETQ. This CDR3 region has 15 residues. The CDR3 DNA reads TGCGCCAGCAGCTTCAGGGTGGGTTTAGAAGAGACCCAGTACTTC. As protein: CASSFRVGLEETQYF.

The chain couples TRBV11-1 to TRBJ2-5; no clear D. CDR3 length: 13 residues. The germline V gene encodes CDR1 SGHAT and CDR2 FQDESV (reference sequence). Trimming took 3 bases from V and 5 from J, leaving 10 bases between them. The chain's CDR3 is CASSFGQAETQYF. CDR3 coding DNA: TGTGCCAGCAGCTTTGGGCAGGCTGAGACCCAGTACTTC.

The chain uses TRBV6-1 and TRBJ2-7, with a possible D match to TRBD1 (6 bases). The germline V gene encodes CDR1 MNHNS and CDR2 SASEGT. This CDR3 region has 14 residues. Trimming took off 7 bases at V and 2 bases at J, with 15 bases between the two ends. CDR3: CASTTDRPPYEQYF. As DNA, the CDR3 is TGTGCCAGCACTACTGACAGGCCCCCCTACGAGCAGTACTTC.